This TCR beta chain was documented in a study of control samples from healthy donors and cancer patients (TCRdb year 2020). The sample holds a few counts of this clone. Its recognized antigen is unknown. The input lacks base qualities; no much larger clone sits a single base away. The germline V gene encodes CDR1 SGHNT and CDR2 YYREEE (reference sequence). The CDR3 sequence holds 15 residues, the cysteine and phenylalanine included. Of the read, only the CDR3 DNA is kept; its 45 bases are in frame from base 1. Trimming removed 2 bases from V and 6 bases from J, leaving 17 bases between the germline ends. Library preparation employed the immunoSEQ multiplex PCR assay. Sourced from immuneACCESS, this table was stored by TCRdb with only in-frame sequences that have V and J called. A share of the clones is absent; for the studies checked, an unresolved V gene accounts for under half, and the remainder has no known explanation. The sample data list 15,000 to 20,000 clones, and roughly 84% of these were observed just once. More than 9% of the sample comes from the top ten.

The TCR comes from a woman in her 70s with colorectal cancer. The sequence joins TRBV5-4 to TRBJ1-1, with the D segment identity uncertain. The specimen sequenced was PBMCs. For the CDR3, the sequence is CASSFDKGGRPEAFF. In nucleotide form, the sequence is TGTGCCAGCAGCTTCGACAAGGGAGGGAGGCCTGAAGCTTTCTTT.